Below, one T cell receptor (delta chain) is given with its context. The protein in TCRdb stems from a much larger clone and differs at residue 16 from this DNA's translation, likely a read error; here the protein is translated from the DNA. This specimen belongs to a study of gamma-delta chains in newborns, infants, children. Study background: Polyclonal expansion of innate γδ T cells after birth follows microbial exposure.

This CDR3 is 18 amino acids long. Germline assignment: CDR1 TSWWSYY and CDR2 QGS. TCRdb reprocessed the reads using CATT. The sample lists over 4,500 delta-chain clones, roughly 4% seen once, with around 8% in the top ten. This sequence originates from a child who was a newborn, infant or young child, either healthy, febrile or measles-vaccinated (not recorded which). The V call is TRDV1, the J call TRDJ2, with D possibly TRDD3 on 5 matching bases. Sequencing input: blood. The CDR3 spells CALGDRPPGIPLTAQHFF. Here the CDR3 DNA reads TGTGCTCTTGGGGACCGGCCCCCCGGGATCCCTTTGACAGCACAACACTTCTTT.